The 6 T cell receptor beta chains below come from one sample, sequenced in a study of cytomegalovirus exposure and HLA in healthy donors (dated by TCRdb to 2016 to 2017). The library was produced with the immunoSEQ multiplex PCR assay. For the multiplex PCR, a mixture combining 60 forward primers for TCR Vbeta segments and 13 reverse primers for TCR Jbeta segments was used. Not all clones reach the TCRdb copy of this immuneACCESS table, which keeps in-frame sequences only. Checked studies attribute under half of the gap to unresolved V genes and leave the rest unexplained. This sample has approximately 220,000 clones in its table, and 80% to 90% of those were observed once. The top ten clonotypes cover about 3.1% of the sample. The material sequenced was PBMCs. The receptors come from a man aged 25-45 years in good health and CMV-seronegative.

The V call is TRBV6-6, the J call TRBJ1-1; D perhaps matches TRBD1 (5 bases). CDR3 length: 14 amino acids. The germline V and J ends were trimmed by 7 bases and 4 bases, with 16 bases remaining between them. In germline, CDR1 is MNHNY, CDR2 SVGAGI (reference sequence). The CDR3 here is CASNPRRGGTEAFF. CDR3 bases: TGTGCCAGCAACCCTCGGCGGGGGGGCACTGAAGCTTTCTTT.

This chain connects TRBV27 to TRBJ2-1; 14 bases are a match to TRBD2. Losses at the gene ends were 6 bases for V and 7 bases for J; bases not matched to a gene: 8. Looked up from germline, CDR1 is MNHEY and CDR2 is SMNVEV (reference sequence). The CDR3 is 16 residues long. Here the CDR3 reads CASSSPGTSGGNEQFF. The CDR3 DNA sequence: TGTGCCAGCAGCAGTCCCGGGACTAGCGGGGGAAATGAGCAGTTCTTC.

The V and J genes are TRBV5-4 and TRBJ2-2; 8 bases map to TRBD1. The length of the CDR3 is 16 residues. In germline, CDR1 is SGHNT, CDR2 YYREEE (reference sequence). V lost 2 bases and J lost 5; bases outside the gene matches: 8. The CDR3: CASSFSDRARTGELFF. The CDR3 DNA follows: TGTGCCAGCAGCTTCTCGGACAGGGCGCGTACCGGGGAGCTGTTTTTT.

The chain joins TRBV5-4 to TRBJ1-1, with a tentative D call TRBD1 (6 bases). The germline V gene has CDR1 SGHNT and CDR2 YYREEE (reference sequence). V was clipped by 4 bases and J by 3 bases, with 7 bases between them. The CDR3 length is 12 residues. The CDR3 loop reads CASSPGDTEAFF. The CDR3 coding sequence is TGTGCCAGCAGCCCAGGGGACACTGAAGCTTTCTTT. Full variable domain (remainder filled in from reference TRBV5-4 and TRBJ1-1): ETGVTQSPTHLIKTRGQQVTLRCSSQSGHNTVSWYQQALGQGPQFIFQYYREEENGRGNFPPRFSGLQFPNYSSELNVNALELDDSALYLCASSPGDTEAFFGQGTRLTVV.

The chain links TRBV25-1 to TRBJ1-1, with D perhaps matching TRBD1 (6 bases). Deletions cut 4 bases from V and 11 bases from J, with 17 bases between. The CDR3 length is 13 residues. Germline V CDR1 and CDR2: MGHDK, SYGVNS. The CDR3 protein is CASSGVGQGNAFF. CDR3 in DNA: TGTGCCAGCAGTGGAGTAGGGCAGGGGAATGCTTTCTTT.

The gene calls are TRBV4-1 and TRBJ2-3, with 8 bases that match TRBD1. V lost 2 bases, J lost 2 bases, and 12 bases stayed unmatched. CDR1 is MGHRA and CDR2 is YSYEKL in the germline V gene. The CDR3 contains 18 residues. This CDR3 is CASSQSTDRGLPTDTQYF. The CDR3 coding sequence is TGCGCCAGCAGCCAAAGTACTGACAGGGGCCTTCCCACAGATACGCAGTATTTT.